This note documents a single TCR beta chain sequence. CDR1 and CDR2 from the germline V gene are LNHDA and SQIVND (reference sequence). V lost 4 bases and J 6 bases, leaving 6 bases between the germline ends. CDR3 length: 11 residues. One entry per CDR3 protein results from TCRdb running MiXCR on the 5' RACE reads. The sample consists of 10,000 to 12,000 distinct CDR3 sequences, 17% of them appearing once. Tregs were sorted as CD4+CD25+CD127-/low cells. The TCR was taken from a female donor with breast cancer. The chain joins TRBV19 to TRBJ1-1; D gene uncertain. Source material: Tregs sorted from a lymph node. The CDR3 loop is CASSRSSEAFF. The CDR3, as DNA: TGTGCCAGTAGTAGGTCATCTGAAGCTTTCTTT.